Presented here are 32 T cell receptor beta chains from one specimen sequenced in a study of T cell repertoires in cytomegalovirus infection. TCRdb fed the reads into MiXCR, producing one record per CDR3 protein. Of some 800,000 distinct CDR3 sequences listed, under 35% are singletons. Which antigens these TCRs recognize remains unknown. The sequencing used cultured CD8+ T cells from PBMCs, collected from culture after CMV antigen stimulation. These receptors were collected from a human donor in good health (CMV status not recorded). Some clones in this sample may be carry-over from other donors' samples.

The chain joins TRBV10-3 to TRBJ2-3, with D tentatively TRBD1 (5 bases). The CDR3 covers 13 residues. Germline CDR1 reads ENHRY; CDR2 reads SYGVKD. The V end lost 6 bases, the J end lost 2 bases, and 9 bases lay between the germline ends. This CDR3 is CAISPRDTDTQYF. Here the CDR3 DNA reads TGTGCCATCAGCCCCAGGGACACAGATACGCAGTATTTT.

This clonotype was counted a few times. The rearrangement joins TRBV19 to TRBJ2-1, with 9 bases aligning to TRBD2. CDR1 and CDR2 (germline): LNHDA, SQIVND (reference sequence). The CDR3 contains 17 residues. V shed 1 base, J shed 0 bases, and the junction held 4 bases outside the gene matches. CDR3 coding DNA: TGTGCCAGTAGTATAGTGCTAGCGGGGTTCTCCTACAATGAGCAGTTCTTC. Translation gives CASSIVLAGFSYNEQFF.

The chain links TRBV9 to TRBJ2-3, with D possibly matching TRBD1 (6 bases). V dropped 4 bases and J dropped 2 bases, with 26 bases sitting between them. Per the germline V gene, CDR1 is SGDLS and CDR2 is YYNGEE. The CDR3 covers 19 residues. The CDR3 DNA is TGTGCCAGCAGCCCGAGAAGCTCCGACAGGACAGCGTTCACAGATACGCAGTATTTT. Its protein product is CASSPRSSDRTAFTDTQYF.

The chain is built from TRBV28 and TRBJ2-5; D is ambiguous. Germline V CDR1 and CDR2: MDHEN, SYDVKM. CDR3 length: 14 amino acids. Trimming took 4 bases from V and 3 from J, leaving 12 bases between them. DNA of the CDR3: TGTGCCAGCAGTTCCCGTGACCAGAAAGAGACCCAGTACTTC. This sequence encodes CASSSRDQKETQYF.

The rearrangement links TRBV7-8 to TRBJ2-5, with D unresolved. This CDR3 spans 17 amino acids. Trimming stripped 1 base from V and 4 bases from J, with 19 bases between. Germline-derived CDR1 and CDR2 are SGHVS and FQNEAQ. The CDR3 DNA sequence: TGTGCCAGCAGCTTAGTGTACGCTTCCCAGGTCCTAGAGACCCAGTACTTC. Translated: CASSLVYASQVLETQYF.

This clonotype came up many times. The chain recombines TRBV7-2 with TRBJ1-2; D might be TRBD1 (5 bases). Germline-derived CDR1 and CDR2 are SGHTA and FQGNSA. V was clipped by 5 bases and J by 8 bases, with 15 bases between them. CDR3 size: 13 residues. The CDR3 coding sequence is TGTGCCAGCAGCCCCCCTTGGCAGGGAGGCTACACCTTC. As protein: CASSPPWQGGYTF.

This clonotype appeared a few times. The CDR3 coding sequence is TGTGCCAGCAGTTACTCGACTCCAGGGGAGACCCAGTACTTC. Its translation: CASSYSTPGETQYF. The chain joins TRBV6-5 to TRBJ2-5; D is perhaps TRBD1 (5 bases). The length of the CDR3 is 14 residues. Trimming removed 0 bases from V and 5 bases from J, with 10 bases in between. The germline CDR1 and CDR2 sequences are MNHEY and SVGAGI.

This clonotype was seen a handful of times. This chain uses TRBV7-8 with TRBJ1-2; TRBD1 is a possible D gene (5 bases). V lost 3 bases, J lost 2 bases, and 7 bases lay in between. This CDR3 region has 13 residues. CDR1 is SGHVS, CDR2 FQNEAQ, per germline. The CDR3 DNA reads as TGTGCCAGCAGCTTCCGGGACAACTATGGCTACACCTTC. Protein product: CASSFRDNYGYTF.

The J gene is TRBJ1-5, the V gene TRBV6-6, with D uncertain. The germline V gene has CDR1 MNHNY and CDR2 SVGAGI (reference sequence). With 8 bases removed from V and 0 bases from J, the gap between germline ends came to 11 bases. The length of the CDR3 is 14 residues. CDR3 nucleotides: TGTGCCAGCTCGGACCGGAATAGCAATCAGCCCCAGCATTTT. This translates into CASSDRNSNQPQHF.

Here the CDR3 DNA reads TGTGCCAGCAGTTCACCCTACCCTAGCGGGGTAAGGTACAATGAGCAGTTCTTC. Translating it yields CASSSPYPSGVRYNEQFF. The chain couples TRBV7-9 to TRBJ2-1; 9 nucleotides align to TRBD2. V trimming: 6 bases; J trimming: 4 bases; junction bases outside the gene matches: 16. Per the germline V gene, CDR1 is SEHNR and CDR2 is FQNEAQ (reference sequence). CDR3 length: 18 residues.

This clonotype showed up just a few times. V is TRBV19 and J is TRBJ2-5, with TRBD2 matching over 7 bases. The CDR3 has 16 amino acids. After removal of 5 bases from V and 1 base from J, the junction contained 10 bases not matched to a gene. CDR1 is LNHDA and CDR2 is SQIVND in the germline V gene (reference sequence). CDR3 coding DNA: TGTGCCAGTAGTGTCCGGGACTACCACTTCCAAGAGACCCAGTACTTC. Encoded protein: CASSVRDYHFQETQYF.

A note on this clonotype: The germline gene is not matched at one end of the junction; a read error may be the cause. The rearrangement joins TRBV7-3 to TRBJ2-1, with 12 bases lining up with TRBD1. From germline, CDR1 is SGHTA and CDR2 FQGTGA. The CDR3 contains 18 residues. The CDR3 DNA is TGTGCCAGCAGCCCAAACCCGGGACAGGGGGCGTCGGGCAATGATCAGTTCTTC. Protein: CASSPNPGQGASGNDQFF.

This clonotype was observed a handful of times. The chain joins TRBV6-2 or TRBV6-3 to TRBJ1-1, with 7 nucleotides matching TRBD1. Germline loops: CDR1 MNHEY, CDR2 SVGEGT. This CDR3 spans 17 amino acids. The V gene end was trimmed by 10 bases and the J gene end by 4 bases; junction bases not matched to a gene: 21. The CDR3 DNA follows: TGTGCCATCCGAGGGGGTCCCAAGACAGGGCGTCCCACTGAAGCTTTCTTT. Residues: CAIRGGPKTGRPTEAFF.

This clonotype was counted only a few times. The chain employs TRBV27 and TRBJ2-7; 8 nucleotides match TRBD2. CDR1 is MNHEY and CDR2 is SMNVEV in the germline V gene (reference sequence). This CDR3 has 15 residues. Trimming at V came to 6 bases and at J to 1 base, leaving 8 bases not matched to a gene. Here the CDR3 DNA reads TGTGCCAGCAGACTTAGCGGGGCCGCTTCCTACGAGCAGTACTTC. Protein product: CASRLSGAASYEQYF.

The chain couples TRBV18 to TRBJ2-7, with 9 bases that match TRBD1. CDR1 and CDR2 from the germline V gene are KGHSH and LQKENI. V shed 3 bases, J shed 2 bases, and the junction held 8 bases outside the gene matches. The CDR3 extends over 16 amino acids. The CDR3, as DNA: TGTGCCAGCTCACCTGAGGGACAGGGTTTCCCCTACGAGCAGTACGTC. This gives the protein CASSPEGQGFPYEQYV.

This clonotype was seen a few times. This chain joins TRBV7-8 and TRBJ1-2, with D uncertain. The CDR3 is 13 residues long. V was clipped by 5 bases and J by 12 bases, with 19 bases between them. The germline gives CDR1 SGHVS, CDR2 FQNEAQ. CDR3 sequence reads: CASSPTLSRPDTF. The DNA of the CDR3 is TGTGCCAGCAGCCCTACCTTATCCCGGCCGGACACCTTC.

This clonotype appeared a few times. V is TRBV4-1 and J is TRBJ2-1; D is undetermined. The CDR3 contains 11 residues. Trimming cost V 0 bases and J 10 bases, with 4 bases left between them. The germline V gene encodes CDR1 MGHRA and CDR2 YSYEKL. The CDR3 bases are TGCGCCAGCAGCCAAGAGCGAGAGCAGTTCTTC. Protein sequence: CASSQEREQFF.

This chain connects TRBV4-3 to TRBJ2-3; D remains unclear. The V gene's germline CDR1 is LGHNA and CDR2 YSLEER. CDR3 length equals 12 residues. The V end lost 0 bases, the J end lost 8 bases, and 6 bases lay between the germline ends. CDR3 protein: CASSQDWVTQYF. For the CDR3, the DNA is TGCGCCAGCAGCCAAGATTGGGTTACGCAGTATTTT.

This clonotype was recorded only once. This chain uses TRBV13 with TRBJ2-6; the D is unclear. The V gene lost 2 bases and the J gene lost 1 base, with 12 bases spanning the gap. This CDR3 has 17 amino acids. Germline-derived CDR1 and CDR2 are PRHDT and FYEKMQ (reference sequence). CDR3 region: CASSLRSRQSGANVLTF. The CDR3 DNA reads as TGTGCCAGCAGCTTAAGGTCTAGGCAGTCTGGGGCCAACGTCCTGACTTTC.

This clonotype came up many times. V is TRBV5-1 and J is TRBJ1-4; TRBD1 is a possible D gene (6 bases). The CDR3 covers 18 residues. V lost 2 bases, J lost 0 bases, and 17 bases lay in between. CDR1 and CDR2 (germline): SGHRS, YFSETQ. This chain's CDR3 is CASSLTGKGSSTNEKLFF. DNA for the CDR3: TGCGCCAGCAGCTTAACAGGGAAGGGGTCTTCAACTAATGAAAAACTGTTTTTT.

Only a few counts were recorded for this clonotype. V gene TRBV29-1 combines with J gene TRBJ2-5; D perhaps matches TRBD2 (5 bases). CDR3 length: 14 amino acids. The V end lost 7 bases, the J end lost 2 bases, and 17 bases lay between the germline ends. CDR1 is SQVTM and CDR2 is ANQGSEA in the germline V gene. DNA of the CDR3: TGCAGCGCGCCTGCTAAGACGGGGCAAGAGACCCAGTACTTC. This codes for CSAPAKTGQETQYF.

This clonotype was seen a handful of times. The J gene is TRBJ1-5, the V gene TRBV24-1; no reliable D call. The CDR3 runs to 14 residues. V was trimmed by 3 bases and J by 4 bases, leaving 9 bases between them. CDR1 is KGHDR, CDR2 SFDVKD, per germline. CDR3 region: CATSDLTVNQPQHF. The DNA of the CDR3 is TGTGCCACCAGTGATCTGACGGTAAATCAGCCCCAGCATTTT.

This clonotype was observed once. The genes are TRBV6-6 and TRBJ2-2, with D unclear. V was shortened by 6 bases and J by 6 bases, with 17 bases between the two germline ends. Germline CDR1 MNHNY, CDR2 SVGAGI (reference sequence). The CDR3 covers 15 residues. The CDR3 region is CASSFSLGLAGELFF. CDR3 in DNA: TGTGCCAGCAGCTTCTCCCTGGGGTTGGCCGGGGAGCTGTTTTTT.

V usage is TRBV24-1 and J usage is TRBJ2-1; D is tentatively TRBD1 or TRBD2 (6 bases each). V lost 5 bases and J lost 6, with 13 bases in between. The CDR3 is 14 residues long. In germline, CDR1 is KGHDR, CDR2 SFDVKD. CDR3 sequence (DNA): TGTGCCACCAGTGCCGGAGGGGGTCCCAATGAGCAGTTCTTC. This translates into CATSAGGGPNEQFF.

This clonotype has more than one count but fewer than ten. The chain couples TRBV5-4 to TRBJ2-7; D may be TRBD2 (6 bases). CDR1 and CDR2 (germline): SGHNT, YYREEE (reference sequence). This CDR3 region has 14 residues. V was cut by 4 bases and J by 2 bases, with 13 bases left in between. The CDR3 DNA sequence: TGTGCCAGCAGCAGAGAGGGGAGGCCCTACGAGCAGTACTTC. This codes for CASSREGRPYEQYF. Combining the CDR3 with reference TRBV5-4 and TRBJ2-7 gives the whole variable domain ETGVTQSPTHLIKTRGQQVTLRCSSQSGHNTVSWYQQALGQGPQFIFQYYREEENGRGNFPPRFSGLQFPNYSSELNVNALELDDSALYLCASSREGRPYEQYFGPGTRLTVT.

V and J are TRBV4-2 and TRBJ2-5, with 9 bases aligning to TRBD2. This CDR3 has 18 residues. With V trimmed by 5 bases and J by 2 bases, 15 bases remained unmatched. Germline lookup yields CDR1 LGHNA and CDR2 YNFKEQ. In DNA, the CDR3 is TGTGCCAGCAGCTATCTAGCGGGGCCCTCCCCCTCTCAAGAGACCCAGTACTTC. Translation gives CASSYLAGPSPSQETQYF.

The CDR3: CATSERGTGITHNEQFF. The CDR3 DNA reads TGTGCCACCAGTGAAAGAGGGACAGGGATTACCCACAATGAGCAGTTCTTC. The chain uses TRBV24-1 and TRBJ2-1; TRBD1 aligns across 9 bases. The CDR3 runs 17 residues. Looked up from germline, CDR1 is KGHDR and CDR2 is SFDVKD. V lost 4 bases to trimming and J lost 5 bases; unmatched junction nucleotides: 11.

The chain carries TRBV7-6 and TRBJ1-1; D is undetermined. Trimming shortened V by 5 bases and J by 7 bases, and 14 bases separated the two germline ends. The CDR3 length is 13 residues. Germline V gene lookup returns CDR1 SGHVS and CDR2 FNYEAQ. The CDR3 loop reads CASSPLSAGEAFF. For the CDR3, the DNA is TGTGCCAGCAGCCCCTTGTCGGCGGGTGAAGCTTTCTTT. Based on the CDR3 plus reference TRBV7-6 and TRBJ1-1, the full variable domain is GAGVSQSPRYKVTKRGQDVALRCDPISGHVSLYWYRQALGQGPEFLTYFNYEAQQDKSGLPNDRFSAERPEGSISTLTIQRTEQRDSAMYRCASSPLSAGEAFFGQGTRLTVV.

This clonotype was counted between two and nine times. This rearrangement joins TRBV5-8 to TRBJ2-7; D gene ambiguous. Looked up from germline, CDR1 is SGHTS and CDR2 is YDEGEE. V was trimmed by 1 base and J by 0 bases, leaving 5 bases between them. The CDR3 contains 13 residues. Written as DNA, the CDR3 is TGTGCCAGCAGCTTGTGGGGCTCCTACGAGCAGTACTTC. This translates into CASSLWGSYEQYF. The complete variable domain, with remaining parts taken from reference TRBV5-8 and TRBJ2-7, reads EAGVTQSPTHLIKTRGQQATLRCSPISGHTSVYWYQQALGLGLQFLLWYDEGEERNRGNFPPRFSGRQFPNYSSELNVNALELEDSALYLCASSLWGSYEQYFGPGTRLTVT.

Here the CDR3 DNA reads TGCGCCAGCAGCCAATGGACAGGGAGGTTAGACGCTTTCTTT. This gives the protein CASSQWTGRLDAFF. The chain carries TRBV4-1 and TRBJ1-1; 8 nucleotides align to TRBD1. Germline V gene data show CDR1 as MGHRA and CDR2 as YSYEKL. Trimming at V came to 2 bases and at J to 11 bases, leaving 10 bases not matched to a gene. CDR3 length: 14 amino acids.

The genes are TRBV27 and TRBJ1-1; D uncertain. Trimming removed 5 bases at V and 5 bases at J, with 21 bases between. There are 16 residues in the CDR3. The germline gives CDR1 MNHEY, CDR2 SMNVEV (reference sequence). The CDR3 DNA reads TGTGCCAGCAGTGGACTATCGGGAGGGTTTCGAACTGAAGCTTTCTTT. It specifies CASSGLSGGFRTEAFF.

The CDR3 coding sequence is TGTGCCAGTAGTGGATGGACAGCCTCCTACAATGAGCAGTTCTTC. It translates to CASSGWTASYNEQFF. The chain employs TRBV19 and TRBJ2-1, with a tentative D call TRBD1 (6 bases). Germline V gene data show CDR1 as LNHDA and CDR2 as SQIVND (reference sequence). This CDR3 spans 15 amino acids. The V and J ends lost 5 bases and 0 bases respectively, with 11 bases between them.